This passage covers 32 T cell receptor beta chains from one sample sequenced in a study of OX40 agonist ivuxolimab in advanced cancers. Assay: immunoSEQ multiplex PCR; the TCRdb copy retains only in-frame clones and omits some. Among about 60,000 clones listed, about 82% were seen once. Sample: CD4+ or CD8+ T cells sorted from blood, taken in a trial of the OX40 agonist ivuxolimab. The receptors were sampled from an adult with an advanced solid tumor such as melanoma, head and neck, liver or kidney cancer.

The chain is built from TRBV7-9 and TRBJ1-5, with unresolved D. The germline gives CDR1 SEHNR, CDR2 FQNEAQ (reference sequence). The CDR3 is made up of 13 amino acids. The ends were cut back, 2 bases at V and 6 bases at J, with 8 bases in the middle. The CDR3 loop reads CASSLFLGQPQHF. For the CDR3, the DNA is TGTGCCAGCAGCTTATTCCTCGGTCAGCCCCAGCATTTT.

The chain couples TRBV19 to TRBJ1-5; no definite D call. With 7 bases removed from V and 1 base from J, the gap between germline ends came to 20 bases. The CDR3 sequence is 17 residues long. Germline loops: CDR1 LNHDA, CDR2 SQIVND (reference sequence). CDR3 nucleotides: TGTGCCAGTACGGCCCGGGTCCCCGCCGCCAGCAATCAGCCCCAGCATTTT. It codes for CASTARVPAASNQPQHF.

The chain recombines TRBV19 with TRBJ2-3; D gene unclear. The CDR3 covers 15 residues. V lost 4 bases and J 3 bases, leaving 14 bases between the germline ends. The germline V gene has CDR1 LNHDA and CDR2 SQIVND (reference sequence). The CDR3 protein is CASSTGSRSTDTQYF. The DNA for the CDR3 is TGTGCCAGTAGTACCGGTTCCCGAAGTACAGATACGCAGTATTTT.

This chain joins TRBV6-1 and TRBJ2-7; tentatively, D is TRBD1 or TRBD2 (5 bases each). In germline, CDR1 is MNHNS, CDR2 SASEGT. This CDR3 has 14 residues. Trimming took 5 bases from V and 2 from J, leaving 13 bases between them. CDR3 in amino acids: CASSKGDGTYEQYF. CDR3 DNA: TGTGCCAGCAGTAAAGGGGACGGGACCTACGAGCAGTACTTC.

This clone has a handful of counts. The chain recombines TRBV5-1 with TRBJ2-2, with 8 bases that match TRBD1. Germline CDR1 SGHRS, CDR2 YFSETQ. The CDR3 has 14 amino acids. J was trimmed by 6 bases and V by 5 bases; bases with no gene match: 6. The CDR3 DNA sequence: TGCGCCAGCAGGGCTCAGGGACAGGCCGGGGAGCTGTTTTTT. This translates into CASRAQGQAGELFF.

A few counts support this clone. The rearrangement links TRBV12-5 to TRBJ2-3; TRBD2 matches at 10 bases. The junction had 4 bases not matched to a gene; V was cut back by 1 base and J by 0 bases. CDR1 is LGHNT, CDR2 FRNRAP, per germline. The CDR3 sequence is 17 residues long. CDR3 residues: CASGLGTSGASTDTQYF. CDR3 coding DNA: TGTGCTAGTGGTTTGGGGACTAGCGGAGCTAGCACAGATACGCAGTATTTT.

The rearrangement uses TRBV19 and TRBJ2-5; possible D gene TRBD2, 5 bases. The CDR3 extends over 14 amino acids. The V end was cut by 3 bases, the J end by 2 bases, with 10 bases between. CDR1 LNHDA and CDR2 SQIVND come from the germline V gene (reference sequence). In DNA form, the CDR3 reads TGTGCCAGTAGTATTTCGAGGGTACAAGAGACCCAGTACTTC. Protein sequence: CASSISRVQETQYF.

V and J are TRBV9 and TRBJ1-1, with 8 bases that match TRBD1. The germline V gene encodes CDR1 SGDLS and CDR2 YYNGEE. Trimming cost V 0 bases and J 10 bases; bases outside gene matches: 11. This CDR3 has 15 residues. CDR3 sequence (DNA): TGTGCCAGCAGCGTAGATTCAGGGGGCGCATGGGGAGCTTTCTTT. This translates into CASSVDSGGAWGAFF.

This clone has a single count. V gene TRBV6-5 combines with J gene TRBJ1-2, with D maybe TRBD1 (6 bases). With 5 bases removed from V and 4 bases from J, the gap between germline ends came to 11 bases. This CDR3 is 13 amino acids long. CDR1 and CDR2 (germline): MNHEY, SVGAGI. The DNA of the CDR3 is TGTGCCAGCAGTACTGGACAGATCTATGGCTACACCTTC. Its translation is CASSTGQIYGYTF.

Points on this clone: The sample has other DNA sequences that encode this CDR3 too. This chain links TRBV6-1 with TRBJ2-7; no firm D call. CDR1 MNHNS and CDR2 SASEGT come from the germline V gene. This CDR3 contains 13 residues. V was pared by 0 bases and J by 2 bases, with 5 bases between. CDR3 coding DNA: TGTGCCAGCAGTGAAGCGAGGACCTACGAGCAGTACTTC. Translation: CASSEARTYEQYF.

The V and J genes are TRBV6-5 and TRBJ2-7; D is undetermined. CDR3 length: 13 residues. The germline V gene has CDR1 MNHEY and CDR2 SVGAGI. V was clipped by 0 bases and J by 4 bases, with 7 bases between them. CDR3 DNA sequence: TGTGCCAGCAGTTACTCGATGGGGTACGAGCAGTACTTC. This translates into CASSYSMGYEQYF.

V usage is TRBV6-1 and J usage is TRBJ1-1, with D tentatively TRBD1 (5 bases). Trimming removed 1 base at V and 1 base at J, with 10 bases between. The CDR3 is made up of 15 amino acids. CDR1 MNHNS and CDR2 SASEGT come from the germline V gene. The CDR3 protein is CASSEVGQANTEAFF. The CDR3 bases are TGTGCCAGCAGTGAAGTGGGGCAGGCGAACACTGAAGCTTTCTTT.

V gene TRBV5-4 combines with J gene TRBJ2-1, with TRBD2 identical over 14 bases. Germline CDR1 and CDR2: SGHNT and YYREEE (reference sequence). V shed 9 bases, J shed 7 bases, and the junction held 3 bases outside the gene matches. The CDR3 extends over 13 amino acids. For the CDR3, the DNA is TGTGCCACCGGACTAGCGGGAGGTAATGAGCAGTTCTTC. As protein: CATGLAGGNEQFF.

The chain has TRBV19 and TRBJ1-4; no firm D call. The CDR3 is made up of 15 amino acids. Germline-derived CDR1 and CDR2 are LNHDA and SQIVND (reference sequence). The V end lost 5 bases, the J end lost 3 bases, and 13 bases lay between the germline ends. DNA of the CDR3: TGTGCCAGTAGTTTCACGGGGTGGGCTAATGAAAAACTGTTTTTT. This codes for CASSFTGWANEKLFF.

The chain employs TRBV7-8 and TRBJ2-7; the D is unclear. Trimming cost V 0 bases and J 0 bases, with 9 bases left between them. CDR1 and CDR2 from the germline V gene are SGHVS and FQNEAQ. The CDR3 is 15 residues long. Written as DNA, the CDR3 is TGTGCCAGCAGCTTAGCGGGTAGGAGCTCCTACGAGCAGTACTTC. Its protein is CASSLAGRSSYEQYF. The full variable domain, in which reference TRBV7-8 and TRBJ2-7 provide the parts outside the CDR3, is GAGVSQSPRYKVAKRGQDVALRCDPISGHVSLFWYQQALGQGPEFLTYFQNEAQLDKSGLPSDRFFAERPEGSVSTLKIQRTQQEDSAVYLCASSLAGRSSYEQYFGPGTRLTVT.

The chain couples TRBV19 to TRBJ1-2; TRBD1 agrees at 10 bases. Germline-derived CDR1 and CDR2 are LNHDA and SQIVND (reference sequence). The junction had 15 bases not matched to a gene; V was cut back by 7 bases and J by 4 bases. The CDR3 is 17 residues long. The CDR3 protein is CASTLTGTGAPLYGYTF. Here the CDR3 DNA reads TGTGCCAGTACCCTTACCGGGACAGGGGCCCCTCTCTATGGCTACACCTTC.

This chain uses TRBV5-4 with TRBJ2-7; D unresolved. V lost 3 bases and J 5 bases, leaving 12 bases between the germline ends. CDR1 and CDR2 from the germline V gene are SGHNT and YYREEE (reference sequence). The CDR3 contains 13 residues. CDR3 sequence reads: CASSSHKIDEQYF. The DNA of the CDR3 is TGTGCCAGCAGCTCTCACAAGATTGACGAGCAGTACTTC.

In DNA, the CDR3 is TGCAGCGTGGTTACGGGACAGGGAACCTACGAGCAGTACTTC. Translating it yields CSVVTGQGTYEQYF. The V and J genes are TRBV29-1 and TRBJ2-7; 9 bases align to TRBD1. Germline trimming cut 6 bases from V and 2 bases from J; bases unmatched to any gene: 8. The CDR3 has 14 residues. Germline loops: CDR1 SQVTM, CDR2 ANQGSEA.

The chain carries TRBV11-3 and TRBJ1-5; a possible D gene is TRBD1 (6 bases). V was clipped by 1 base and J by 10 bases, with 17 bases between them. The CDR3 loop spans 15 amino acids. CDR1 SGHNT and CDR2 YENEEA come from the germline V gene. In nucleotides, the CDR3 is TGTGCCAGCAGCTTAGTGGGTAGGGGGGGCCGACCCCAGCATTTT. It encodes CASSLVGRGGRPQHF.

The V call is TRBV18, the J call TRBJ2-1; D possibly corresponds to TRBD1 (5 bases). The CDR3 loop spans 14 amino acids. V was trimmed by 3 bases and J by 9 bases, leaving 15 bases between them. Germline lookup yields CDR1 KGHSH and CDR2 LQKENI. For the CDR3, the DNA is TGTGCCAGCTCACCTCAAGAAAGGGGCGGTGAGCAGTTCTTC. Translating it yields CASSPQERGGEQFF. Looking up the rest from reference TRBV18 and TRBJ2-1 gives the full variable domain: NAGVMQNPRHLVRRRGQEARLRCSPMKGHSHVYWYRQLPEEGLKFMVYLQKENIIDESGMPKERFSAEFPKEGPSILRIQQVVRGDSAAYFCASSPQERGGEQFFGPGTRLTVL.

This rearrangement joins TRBV14 to TRBJ2-1; possibly TRBD2 for D (5 bases). The V gene lost 1 base and the J gene lost 8 bases, with 15 bases spanning the gap. Germline V gene sequence: CDR1 SGHDN, CDR2 FVKESK. There are 15 residues in the CDR3. The CDR3: CASSQALVVNHEQFF. The CDR3 bases are TGTGCCAGCAGCCAAGCACTAGTGGTTAACCATGAGCAGTTCTTC.

The chain recombines TRBV5-1 with TRBJ1-2, with 8 bases matching TRBD1. In germline, CDR1 is SGHRS, CDR2 YFSETQ. Trimming cost V 3 bases and J 4 bases; bases outside gene matches: 2. The length of the CDR3 is 13 residues. CDR3 nucleotides: TGCGCCAGCAGCTCCGGACAGGGCTATGGCTACACCTTC. Protein: CASSSGQGYGYTF.

The genes are TRBV6-5 and TRBJ1-4; tentatively, D is TRBD1 (6 bases). The CDR3 runs 12 residues. Deletions cut 7 bases from V and 8 bases from J, with 11 bases between. Germline CDR1 and CDR2: MNHEY and SVGAGI. This CDR3 is CASTARGEKLFF. As DNA, the CDR3 is TGTGCCAGCACTGCAAGGGGGGAAAAACTGTTTTTT.

The rearrangement links TRBV11-2 to TRBJ2-3; 11 nucleotides line up with TRBD2. This CDR3 comprises 14 residues. Germline CDR1 and CDR2: SGHAT and FQNNGV. J gave up 8 bases and V 5 bases, and 6 bases lay outside the gene matches. CDR3 residues: CASSPTSGGGTQYF. The CDR3 coding sequence is TGTGCCAGCAGCCCTACTAGCGGGGGTGGTACGCAGTATTTT.

The rearrangement links TRBV5-4 to TRBJ2-3; 8 nucleotides agree with TRBD2. Germline V gene sequence: CDR1 SGHNT, CDR2 YYREEE (reference sequence). J was trimmed by 3 bases and V by 3 bases; bases with no gene match: 6. This CDR3 is 15 amino acids long. CDR3 protein: CASSSPGRGTDTQYF. The CDR3 DNA is TGTGCCAGCAGCTCCCCCGGGAGGGGTACAGATACGCAGTATTTT.

The rearrangement joins TRBV6-4 to TRBJ2-1; D possibly corresponds to TRBD2 (6 bases). Trimming pared 4 bases from V and 1 base from J, leaving 11 bases between. The CDR3 runs to 15 residues. Germline assignment: CDR1 MRHNA and CDR2 SNTAGT. The CDR3 reads CASSVAGMSYNEQFF. CDR3 nucleotides: TGTGCCAGCAGTGTTGCGGGGATGTCCTACAATGAGCAGTTCTTC.

The gene calls are TRBV2 and TRBJ1-2; a possible D gene is TRBD1 (5 bases). The CDR3 totals 15 residues. Trimming shortened V by 7 bases and J by 3 bases, and 18 bases separated the two germline ends. The germline V gene encodes CDR1 SNHLY and CDR2 FYNNEI. CDR3 region: CASTEQVLLYYGYTF. The CDR3 DNA reads as TGTGCCAGCACAGAACAGGTCCTACTTTACTATGGCTACACCTTC. The full variable domain, with the rest looked up from reference TRBV2 and TRBJ1-2, is EPEVTQTPSHQVTQMGQEVILRCVPISNHLYFYWYRQILGQKVEFLVSFYNNEISEKSEIFDDQFSVERPDGSNFTLKIRSTKLEDSAMYFCASTEQVLLYYGYTFGSGTRLTVV.

The chain employs TRBV30 and TRBJ2-3, with TRBD2 matching 7 bases. V shed 5 bases, J shed 4 bases, and the junction held 9 bases outside the gene matches. This CDR3 is 14 amino acids long. Germline V gives CDR1 GTSNPN, CDR2 SVGIG (reference sequence). In DNA form, the CDR3 reads TGTGCCTGGCTAGCGGCGGGAGCTGCAGATACGCAGTATTTT. Translated, it gives CAWLAAGAADTQYF.

The chain couples TRBV5-1 to TRBJ2-5, with 7 bases identical to TRBD2. The CDR3 has 15 residues. From germline, CDR1 is SGHRS and CDR2 YFSETQ. With V trimmed by 4 bases and J by 4 bases, 10 bases remained unmatched. DNA of the CDR3: TGCGCCAGCAGCCTAAGGGCGGGAGCCCGAGAGACCCAGTACTTC. Its protein product is CASSLRAGARETQYF.

This chain links TRBV5-6 with TRBJ2-1; D is unresolved. The ends were cut back, 4 bases at V and 5 bases at J, with 16 bases in the middle. Germline CDR1 SGHDT, CDR2 YYEEEE. CDR3 length: 15 amino acids. The CDR3 reads CASSRIGGGHNEQFF. The CDR3, as DNA: TGTGCCAGCAGCCGCATTGGTGGCGGACACAATGAGCAGTTCTTC.

The chain carries TRBV4-1 and TRBJ2-5, with D unresolved. CDR3 size: 13 residues. Trimming cost V 2 bases and J 2 bases, with 6 bases left between them. Germline V lookup: CDR1 MGHRA, CDR2 YSYEKL. DNA for the CDR3: TGCGCCAGCAGCCAAAGTCTGCAAGAGACCCAGTACTTC. Its translation is CASSQSLQETQYF.

The genes are TRBV4-2 and TRBJ2-2, with 10 positions matching TRBD1. CDR3 length: 16 residues. V trimming: 2 bases; J trimming: 4 bases; junction bases outside the gene matches: 4. Germline assignment: CDR1 LGHNA and CDR2 YNFKEQ. CDR3 sequence (DNA): TGTGCCAGCAGCCAACCGGGACAGGGGCGCACCGGGGAGCTGTTTTTT. This gives the protein CASSQPGQGRTGELFF.